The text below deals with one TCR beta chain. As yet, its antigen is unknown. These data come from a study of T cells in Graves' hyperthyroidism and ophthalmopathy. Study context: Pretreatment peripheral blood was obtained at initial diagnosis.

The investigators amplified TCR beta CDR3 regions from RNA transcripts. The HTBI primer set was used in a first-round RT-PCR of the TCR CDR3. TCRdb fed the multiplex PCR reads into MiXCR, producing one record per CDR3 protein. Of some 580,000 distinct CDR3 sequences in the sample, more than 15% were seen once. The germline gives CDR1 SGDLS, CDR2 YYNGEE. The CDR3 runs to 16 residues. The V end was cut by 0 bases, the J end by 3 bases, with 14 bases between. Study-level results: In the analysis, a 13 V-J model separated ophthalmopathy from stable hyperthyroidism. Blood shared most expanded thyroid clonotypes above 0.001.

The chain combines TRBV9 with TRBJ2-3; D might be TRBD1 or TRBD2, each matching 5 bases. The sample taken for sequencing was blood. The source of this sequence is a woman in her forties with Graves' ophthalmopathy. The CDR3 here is CASSVVAGDPTDTQYF. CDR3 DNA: TGTGCCAGCAGCGTAGTTGCCGGGGACCCGACAGATACGCAGTATTTT. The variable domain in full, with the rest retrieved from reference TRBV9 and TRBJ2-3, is DSGVTQTPKHLITATGQRVTLRCSPRSGDLSVYWYQQSLDQGLQFLIQYYNGEERAKGNILERFSAQQFPDLHSELNLSSLELGDSALYFCASSVVAGDPTDTQYFGPGTRLTVL.